Below, 15 T cell receptor beta chains from the same sample are listed, as sequenced in a study of CD8+ T cells in alopecia areata. Treatment: oral pan-JAK inhibitor, 5-10 mg twice daily. Following RNA extraction, reverse transcription yielded cDNA that acted as the sequencing template. TCRdb's table, derived via immunoSEQ multiplex PCR, lists solely in-frame clones and lacks some. The data show about 90,000 clones, with roughly 40% seen just once and roughly a sixth held by the top ten. The sample here was CD8+ T cells sorted from blood, taken at week 24, from a patient treated with tofacitinib. The receptors come from a human donor with alopecia areata.

This clone has a handful of counts. This chain joins TRBV10-3 and TRBJ1-4, with no clear D. The CDR3 extends over 13 amino acids. Trimming stripped 3 bases from V and 7 bases from J, with 9 bases between. CDR1 and CDR2 from the germline V gene are ENHRY and SYGVKD. Written as DNA, the CDR3 is TGTGCCATCAGTGATGTTGTGCGTGAAAAACTGTTTTTT. It codes for CAISDVVREKLFF.

The chain has TRBV15 and TRBJ2-1; 10 nucleotides line up with TRBD1. The trim removed 0 bases at V and 5 bases at J, leaving 7 bases unmatched. CDR1 is LNHNV, CDR2 YYDKDF, per germline (reference sequence). This CDR3 spans 17 amino acids. The CDR3 is CATSRETGTGAHNEQFF. The CDR3 DNA follows: TGTGCCACCAGCAGAGAGACCGGGACAGGGGCCCACAATGAGCAGTTCTTC.

This rearrangement joins TRBV7-9 to TRBJ2-5; the match to TRBD2 covers 8 bases. The length of the CDR3 is 15 residues. Germline V CDR1 and CDR2: SEHNR, FQNEAQ (reference sequence). V shed 6 bases, J shed 1 base, and the junction held 7 bases outside the gene matches. In nucleotides, the CDR3 is TGTGCCAGCAGTCTCCTAGCGGGCCTCCAAGAGACCCAGTACTTC. Its protein is CASSLLAGLQETQYF.

The gene calls are TRBV7-9 and TRBJ2-7; TRBD1 agrees at 7 bases. CDR1 and CDR2 (germline): SEHNR, FQNEAQ (reference sequence). This CDR3 comprises 14 residues. Germline trimming cut 5 bases from V and 3 bases from J; bases unmatched to any gene: 7. CDR3 region: CASSHRQGDYEQYF. DNA of the CDR3: TGTGCCAGCAGCCATAGACAGGGAGACTACGAGCAGTACTTC. The whole variable domain, filled in from reference TRBV7-9 and TRBJ2-7, reads DTGVSQNPRHKITKRGQNVTFRCDPISEHNRLYWYRQTLGQGPEFLTYFQNEAQLEKSRLLSDRFSAERPKGSFSTLEIQRTEQGDSAMYLCASSHRQGDYEQYFGPGTRLTVT.

This clone was observed a handful of times. The chain links TRBV18 to TRBJ2-7; D remains ambiguous. Germline V gene lookup returns CDR1 KGHSH and CDR2 LQKENI. The CDR3 sequence is 13 residues long. V lost 0 bases, J lost 3 bases, and 6 bases lay in between. The CDR3 spells CASSPPEHYEQYF. CDR3 nucleotides: TGTGCCAGCTCACCACCGGAGCACTACGAGCAGTACTTC.

The gene calls are TRBV7-9 and TRBJ2-5; 12 bases map to TRBD2. The germline gives CDR1 SEHNR, CDR2 FQNEAQ (reference sequence). V shed 3 bases and J 4 bases; nucleotides not matched to a gene: 9. This CDR3 has 17 residues. CDR3 in amino acids: CASSFDSSGREAETQYF. CDR3 DNA sequence: TGTGCCAGCAGCTTCGATTCTAGCGGGAGGGAGGCAGAGACCCAGTACTTC.

The J gene is TRBJ2-1, the V gene TRBV5-6; a possible D gene is TRBD2 (6 bases). CDR1 and CDR2 (germline): SGHDT, YYEEEE. V was clipped by 3 bases and J by 8 bases, with 15 bases between them. The CDR3 length is 14 residues. CDR3 sequence reads: CASSWGVSLDEQFF. Here the CDR3 DNA reads TGTGCCAGCAGCTGGGGGGTCTCCCTGGATGAGCAGTTCTTC.

With respect to this clone: This likely stems from a read error, as it lies one base from a far larger clone. The rearrangement uses TRBV4-2 and TRBJ2-5; D gene ambiguous. Germline loops: CDR1 LGHNA, CDR2 YNFKEQ. This CDR3 comprises 13 residues. V lost 4 bases, J lost 4 bases, and 10 bases lay in between. This chain's CDR3 is CASSPFQRETQYF. Written as DNA, the CDR3 is TGTGCCAGCAGCCCTTTTCAGCGAGAGACCCAGTACTTC.

The chain recombines TRBV30 with TRBJ1-3; a weak D match, TRBD1 (5 bases). CDR3 length equals 14 residues. V gave up 4 bases and J gave up 0 bases, with 10 bases separating them. CDR1 and CDR2 from the germline V gene are GTSNPN and SVGIG (reference sequence). DNA for the CDR3: TGTGCCTGGACGGTGGGGCTCTCTGGAAACACCATATATTTT. It codes for CAWTVGLSGNTIYF.

J is TRBJ2-7 and V is TRBV4-1; 12 nucleotides line up with TRBD2. Germline V gene data show CDR1 as MGHRA and CDR2 as YSYEKL. This CDR3 has 16 residues. V lost 3 bases to trimming and J lost 4 bases; unmatched junction nucleotides: 7. CDR3 amino acids: CASSQATSGSAYEQYF. The CDR3 DNA sequence: TGCGCCAGCAGCCAGGCGACTAGCGGGAGTGCTTACGAGCAGTACTTC.

The chain carries TRBV11-2 and TRBJ2-1; D call uncertain. This CDR3 contains 15 residues. V shed 5 bases and J shed 3 bases, with 14 bases lying between them. From germline, CDR1 is SGHAT and CDR2 FQNNGV. CDR3 sequence reads: CASSPARANYNEQFF. The CDR3 DNA reads as TGTGCCAGCAGCCCGGCGAGAGCGAACTACAATGAGCAGTTCTTC.

Only a few counts were recorded for this clone. The rearrangement links TRBV30 to TRBJ1-1; D remains ambiguous. There are 14 residues in the CDR3. Trimming left V 1 base short and J 1 base short, with 10 bases between. CDR1 and CDR2 from the germline V gene are GTSNPN and SVGIG (reference sequence). The DNA for the CDR3 is TGTGCCTGGAGTGACGGCAGCTCGAACACTGAAGCTTTCTTT. Protein sequence: CAWSDGSSNTEAFF. The full variable domain, in which reference TRBV30 and TRBJ1-1 provide the parts outside the CDR3, is SQTIHQWPATLVQPVGSPLSLECTVEGTSNPNLYWYRQAAGRGLQLLFYSVGIGQISSEVPQNLSASRPQDRQFILSSKKLLLSDSGFYLCAWSDGSSNTEAFFGQGTRLTVV.

The chain combines TRBV9 with TRBJ2-1; TRBD2 agrees at 13 bases. Losses at the gene ends were 0 bases for V and 1 base for J; bases not matched to a gene: 4. In germline, CDR1 is SGDLS, CDR2 YYNGEE. This CDR3 spans 18 amino acids. CDR3 sequence: CASSVARTSGRSYNEQFF. The CDR3 DNA reads as TGTGCCAGCAGCGTAGCCCGGACTAGCGGGAGATCCTACAATGAGCAGTTCTTC.

The gene calls are TRBV7-2 and TRBJ2-1; TRBD2 matches 10 bases. V lost 5 bases and J lost 2; bases outside the gene matches: 15. The CDR3 loop spans 19 amino acids. Per the germline V gene, CDR1 is SGHTA and CDR2 is FQGNSA. The CDR3 sequence is CASSEGGGASGSPYNEQFF. The CDR3 DNA follows: TGTGCCAGCAGCGAGGGAGGCGGGGCTAGCGGGAGCCCCTACAATGAGCAGTTCTTC.

V and J are TRBV27 and TRBJ1-4, with unresolved D. The CDR3 has 11 residues. V shed 8 bases and J shed 8 bases, with 9 bases lying between them. Germline lookup yields CDR1 MNHEY and CDR2 SMNVEV (reference sequence). Written as DNA, the CDR3 is TGTGCCAGCCCGTCGGGGGAAAAACTGTTTTTT. Its translation is CASPSGEKLFF.